The 18 T cell receptor beta chains below come from one sample, sequenced in a study of cytomegalovirus exposure and HLA in healthy donors. PCR employed 60 Vbeta and 13 Jbeta primers. Repertoires were generated with immunoSEQ multiplex PCR, while TCRdb's copy carries only in-frame clones and drops some. The data contain tens of thousands of clones, roughly 80% of them seen just once; the ten biggest clones take up approximately 3.5%. Sequenced: PBMCs. The receptors derive from a middle-aged woman in good health and CMV-seronegative.

The chain is built from TRBV10-3 and TRBJ1-2, with 7 bases that match TRBD1. Per the germline V gene, CDR1 is ENHRY and CDR2 is SYGVKD. V lost 8 bases and J lost 8; bases outside the gene matches: 14. CDR3 length equals 14 residues. The CDR3 coding sequence is TGTGCCATCTCACCACAACAGGGGTCGGAAGGCTACACCTTC. Residues: CAISPQQGSEGYTF.

The chain joins TRBV5-1 to TRBJ2-1, with D hard to call. CDR1 is SGHRS and CDR2 is YFSETQ in the germline V gene. The CDR3 extends over 14 amino acids. V was cut by 0 bases and J by 5 bases, with 9 bases left in between. The CDR3, as DNA: TGCGCCAGCAGCTTGGCCGGGTTGGACAATGAGCAGTTCTTC. It encodes CASSLAGLDNEQFF.

This chain joins TRBV4-3 and TRBJ2-1; tentative D call: TRBD2 (6 bases). This CDR3 comprises 16 residues. Germline loops: CDR1 LGHNA, CDR2 YSLEER. The germline V and J ends were trimmed by 0 bases and 4 bases, with 13 bases remaining between them. The DNA of the CDR3 is TGCGCCAGCAGCCAAGATTGGGGCGGGGATTACAATGAGCAGTTCTTC. Protein: CASSQDWGGDYNEQFF.

V gene TRBV5-1 combines with J gene TRBJ2-7, with TRBD2 identical over 14 bases. Per germline, CDR1 SGHRS and CDR2 YFSETQ. V dropped 4 bases and J dropped 3; count of bases not matched to a gene: 12. The CDR3 contains 18 residues. The CDR3 here is CASSLPRLAGGMDYEQYF. The DNA of the CDR3 is TGCGCCAGCAGCCTACCTAGACTAGCGGGAGGGATGGACTACGAGCAGTACTTC.

A single count supports this clone. This chain joins TRBV25-1 and TRBJ2-1; 10 nucleotides match TRBD2. V lost 5 bases, J lost 4 bases, and 5 bases stayed unmatched. The germline V gene encodes CDR1 MGHDK and CDR2 SYGVNS. The CDR3 is 15 amino acids. DNA of the CDR3: TGTGCCAGCAGTACGACTAGCGGGTGGTACAATGAGCAGTTCTTC. It yields the protein CASSTTSGWYNEQFF.

This chain joins TRBV5-4 and TRBJ2-1; TRBD2 aligns across 13 bases. Per the germline V gene, CDR1 is SGHNT and CDR2 is YYREEE (reference sequence). With 4 bases clipped from V and 5 bases from J, the junction kept 6 bases outside the gene matches. The CDR3 runs 16 residues. For the CDR3, the DNA is TGTGCCAGCAGCACCGGACTAGCGGGAGACGACAATGAGCAGTTCTTC. It encodes CASSTGLAGDDNEQFF.

The table lists this clone with a count of one. The gene calls are TRBV19 and TRBJ2-1; TRBD2 matches 7 bases. The V segment lost 5 bases and the J segment 7 bases; nucleotides outside the gene matches: 14. The germline V gene encodes CDR1 LNHDA and CDR2 SQIVND (reference sequence). This CDR3 is 16 amino acids long. CDR3 coding DNA: TGTGCCAGTAGTTTGGGTCCGGGAGGATCAGGGAATGAGCAGTTCTTC. Translated, it gives CASSLGPGGSGNEQFF.

V gene TRBV6-6 combines with J gene TRBJ2-5; 8 positions match TRBD1. V lost 4 bases, J lost 6 bases, and 10 bases stayed unmatched. The CDR3 length is 15 residues. Germline V CDR1 and CDR2: MNHNY, SVGAGI (reference sequence). In DNA, the CDR3 is TGTGCCAGCAGTTTACAAACAGGGGGGACAAAGACCCAGTACTTC. Translating gives CASSLQTGGTKTQYF.

This clone is a singleton in its sample. The rearrangement links TRBV7-3 to TRBJ2-2; the D gene is possibly TRBD1 (8 bases). This CDR3 is 19 amino acids long. The germline V gene has CDR1 SGHTA and CDR2 FQGTGA. The V gene lost 4 bases and the J gene lost 5 bases, with 26 bases spanning the gap. The DNA for the CDR3 is TGTGCCAGCAGCTCCCTCCCGGGGGGCAGGGGGCAGATGACCGGGGAGCTGTTTTTT. This encodes CASSSLPGGRGQMTGELFF.

The V and J genes are TRBV9 and TRBJ2-5, with 8 nucleotides matching TRBD1. CDR3 size: 16 residues. The junction had 10 bases not matched to a gene; V was cut back by 4 bases and J by 2 bases. Germline CDR1 SGDLS, CDR2 YYNGEE. This CDR3 is CASSPERTGWQETQYF. The CDR3 DNA reads as TGTGCCAGCAGCCCCGAGCGGACAGGGTGGCAAGAGACCCAGTACTTC.

The chain joins TRBV7-2 to TRBJ2-1; 8 nucleotides line up with TRBD2. The ends lost 7 bases at V and 6 bases at J; junction bases unmatched: 14. The CDR3 runs to 16 residues. Per germline, CDR1 SGHTA and CDR2 FQGNSA. The CDR3 DNA reads TGTGCCAGCATCAATGGAGCGGGAGTAGGGGCCAATGAGCAGTTCTTC. This translates into CASINGAGVGANEQFF.

The chain couples TRBV6-1 to TRBJ1-5; D is possibly TRBD1 (5 bases). From germline, CDR1 is MNHNS and CDR2 SASEGT. The CDR3 consists of 16 residues. The V end lost 2 bases, the J end lost 2 bases, and 13 bases lay between the germline ends. The CDR3 bases are TGTGCCAGCAGTGAACGTGCGGGGCGAGGCAATCAGCCCCAGCATTTT. As protein: CASSERAGRGNQPQHF.

The chain couples TRBV9 to TRBJ2-1; TRBD2 matches at 7 bases. J gave up 5 bases and V 0 bases, and 8 bases lay outside the gene matches. The CDR3 runs 16 residues. The germline V gene has CDR1 SGDLS and CDR2 YYNGEE. The CDR3 DNA follows: TGTGCCAGCAGCGTAGGGAGCGGGATCGGGGACAATGAGCAGTTCTTC. Translating it yields CASSVGSGIGDNEQFF.

The chain combines TRBV27 with TRBJ1-1; TRBD1 matches at 10 bases. Germline assignment: CDR1 MNHEY and CDR2 SMNVEV (reference sequence). The CDR3 is made up of 17 amino acids. The J segment lost 6 bases and the V segment lost 5 bases, leaving 15 bases of the junction unmatched. CDR3 nucleotides: TGTGCCAGCAGTACACCACGACAGGGGGCGGGAAGGGCTGAAGCTTTCTTT. It encodes CASSTPRQGAGRAEAFF.

This clone was counted once. The chain joins TRBV4-3 to TRBJ1-1; the match to TRBD1 covers 10 bases. V dropped 1 base and J dropped 2; count of bases not matched to a gene: 10. The CDR3 covers 18 residues. Germline CDR1 LGHNA, CDR2 YSLEER. The CDR3 region has the DNA TGCGCCAGCAGCCAAGTTGGTCCCGGGACAGGGGTAAACACTGAAGCTTTCTTT. This gives the protein CASSQVGPGTGVNTEAFF.

This clone was seen a single time. This CDR3 is CASSAPSGGGQETQYF. DNA of the CDR3: TGTGCCAGCAGCGCACCTAGCGGGGGAGGGCAAGAGACCCAGTACTTC. V gene TRBV5-4 combines with J gene TRBJ2-5, with 10 bases aligning to TRBD2. V was clipped by 4 bases and J by 2 bases; unmatched bases: 8. Germline loops: CDR1 SGHNT, CDR2 YYREEE (reference sequence). The CDR3 covers 16 residues.

This chain uses TRBV6-1 with TRBJ2-5, with a tentative D call TRBD2 (5 bases). The end of the DNA fits TRBJ2-7 better, so the J call may be wrong. Germline V gene sequence: CDR1 MNHNS, CDR2 SASEGT. CDR3 length: 13 residues. DNA of the CDR3: TGTGCCCTCAGCTTGGACGGGAACTACGAGCAGTACTTC. This encodes CALSLDGNYEQYF.

The chain is built from TRBV29-1 and TRBJ2-3, with 12 bases that match TRBD1. The CDR3 contains 14 residues. Trimming cost V 7 bases and J 5 bases; bases outside gene matches: 7. Looked up from germline, CDR1 is SQVTM and CDR2 is ANQGSEA. The CDR3 coding sequence is TGCAGCGCACCCGGGACAGGGGGCAGAGATACGCAGTATTTT. Its protein is CSAPGTGGRDTQYF.